This is a list of T cell receptor beta chains from one sample in a study of vaccination effects on CD4 cells after COVID-19. The repertoire was sequenced with immunoSEQ multiplex PCR; TCRdb's copy has only in-frame clones and lacks some. The sample yields 25,000 to 35,000 clones, 70% to 85% seen once. No antigen has been assigned to these receptors. Sample: CD4+ T cells from PBMCs cultured with a peptide pool, taken before COVID-19 vaccination. These receptors originate from a human donor who had a prior SARS-CoV-2 infection. The CDR3 runs from the conserved cysteine through the conserved F or W. Each record gives: clone size, J gene, V gene, CDR3 protein. Clone size is given for some rows only: seen once, a few or many times, or a class if the clone is expanded.

clone_size: .
j_call: TRBJ2-3
v_call: TRBV5-6
cdr3_aa: CASSLGPGGLNTDTQYF

clone_size: .
j_call: TRBJ2-3
v_call: TRBV3-1/TRBV3-2
cdr3_aa: CASSPLASTDTQYF

clone_size: .
j_call: TRBJ2-2
v_call: TRBV7-9
cdr3_aa: CASSHGTSGGNTGELFF

clone_size: .
j_call: TRBJ1-4
v_call: TRBV4-2
cdr3_aa: CASSQAMGPEKLFF

clone_size: .
j_call: TRBJ2-2
v_call: TRBV9
cdr3_aa: CASSAPLELGLFF

clone_size: .
j_call: TRBJ1-1
v_call: TRBV9
cdr3_aa: CASSVDQGDTEAFF

clone_size: .
j_call: TRBJ1-1
v_call: TRBV30
cdr3_aa: CAWSDGAYTEAFF

clone_size: .
j_call: TRBJ2-3
v_call: TRBV5-5
cdr3_aa: CASSLVGLAGGPTDTQYF

clone_size: .
j_call: TRBJ2-1
v_call: TRBV27
cdr3_aa: CASRGAGTSGRFYSYNEQFF

clone_size: .
j_call: TRBJ1-2
v_call: TRBV5-1
cdr3_aa: CASSLESTDYGYTF

clone_size: .
j_call: TRBJ2-7
v_call: TRBV3-1/TRBV3-2
cdr3_aa: CASSQGDRGRQYF

clone_size: .
j_call: TRBJ1-2
v_call: TRBV14
cdr3_aa: CASSQVGRANYGYTF

clone_size: .
j_call: TRBJ2-1
v_call: TRBV27
cdr3_aa: CASSLFSLYNEQFF

clone_size: .
j_call: TRBJ1-5
v_call: TRBV27
cdr3_aa: CASSSSISGTGDSNQPQHF

clone_size: .
j_call: TRBJ2-5
v_call: TRBV7-3
cdr3_aa: CASSLSLGETQYF

clone_size: .
j_call: TRBJ1-5
v_call: TRBV11-2
cdr3_aa: CASSFDRGGQPQHF

clone_size: few
j_call: TRBJ2-7
v_call: TRBV5-6
cdr3_aa: CASSKWGAGTGTYEQYF

clone_size: .
j_call: TRBJ2-7
v_call: TRBV7-2
cdr3_aa: CASRLSGLSYEQYF

clone_size: .
j_call: TRBJ1-5
v_call: TRBV6-2/TRBV6-3
cdr3_aa: CASSTQGLGNQPQHF

clone_size: once
j_call: TRBJ2-3
v_call: TRBV2
cdr3_aa: CASNPAGLPSTDTQYF

clone_size: .
j_call: TRBJ2-5
v_call: TRBV20-1
cdr3_aa: CSATHGETQYF

clone_size: .
j_call: TRBJ2-5
v_call: TRBV18
cdr3_aa: CASSPTRLSPWEKETQYF

clone_size: few
j_call: TRBJ1-1
v_call: TRBV5-1
cdr3_aa: CASSWAGGHTEAFF

clone_size: .
j_call: TRBJ2-1
v_call: TRBV19
cdr3_aa: CASSIIGQGSPEQFF

clone_size: .
j_call: TRBJ2-1
v_call: TRBV7-2
cdr3_aa: CASSLSSGYYNEQFF

clone_size: few
j_call: TRBJ2-2
v_call: TRBV7-9
cdr3_aa: CANEKREGNTGELFF

clone_size: .
j_call: TRBJ1-5
v_call: TRBV19
cdr3_aa: CASSIGRGSSNQPQHF

clone_size: .
j_call: TRBJ2-7
v_call: TRBV6-5
cdr3_aa: CASSYWDNPHEQYF

clone_size: .
j_call: TRBJ2-5
v_call: TRBV10-3
cdr3_aa: CAISDIRGGRFQETQYF

clone_size: few
j_call: TRBJ1-2
v_call: TRBV18
cdr3_aa: CASSPTGQGADFHGYTF

clone_size: .
j_call: TRBJ2-3
v_call: TRBV29-1
cdr3_aa: CSVVVASGSRGTDTQYF

clone_size: few
j_call: TRBJ1-5
v_call: TRBV6-2/TRBV6-3
cdr3_aa: CASSFRGPQHF

clone_size: .
j_call: TRBJ2-7
v_call: TRBV6-5
cdr3_aa: CASSFTGTGYDEQYF

clone_size: few
j_call: TRBJ2-7
v_call: TRBV5-4
cdr3_aa: CASRRAGQAYEQYF

clone_size: .
j_call: TRBJ2-1
v_call: TRBV6-1
cdr3_aa: CASSEARQGVPYNEQFF

clone_size: few
j_call: TRBJ2-2
v_call: TRBV30
cdr3_aa: CAWSVYRVSTGELFF

clone_size: few
j_call: TRBJ1-4
v_call: TRBV25-1
cdr3_aa: CASSDPRGGEKLFF

clone_size: .
j_call: TRBJ2-1
v_call: TRBV4-2
cdr3_aa: CASSQDVFYNEQFF

clone_size: .
j_call: TRBJ1-5
v_call: TRBV30
cdr3_aa: CAWNQGVSNQPQHF

clone_size: .
j_call: TRBJ2-3
v_call: TRBV19
cdr3_aa: CASSTPHSGPSGSSTDTQYF

clone_size: .
j_call: TRBJ2-7
v_call: TRBV7-2
cdr3_aa: CASSLTFGDTYEQYF

clone_size: .
j_call: TRBJ1-1
v_call: TRBV5-1
cdr3_aa: CASSLGAWEGTEAFF

clone_size: .
j_call: TRBJ2-5
v_call: TRBV2
cdr3_aa: CASRRRGYQETQYF

clone_size: few
j_call: TRBJ1-5
v_call: TRBV6-5
cdr3_aa: CASSSRTGDQPQHF